A single sample gave rise to the 11 T cell receptor beta chains below, sequenced in a study of regulatory T cells in long-lasting Graves disease. The time point denotes: newly diagnosed GD, antithyroid drugs for less than 3 months. Preparation of the TCR library used RNA extracted from PBMCs. The TCR beta library used iRepertoire HTBI primers with Arm-PCR amplification of CDR3. MiXCR, applied by TCRdb to the multiplex PCR reads, yields one record per CDR3 protein. The table shows 550,000 to 600,000 distinct CDR3 sequences, with roughly 16% occurring only once. The data also belong to a second study, concerning T cells in Graves' hyperthyroidism and ophthalmopathy.

Material: peripheral blood mononuclear cells (PBMCs), obtained at new diagnosis, from a patient treated with antithyroid drugs. Receptor source: a man aged 18-30 years with Graves disease.

This clonotype occurred a few times. The genes are TRBV6-4 and TRBJ1-2; D may be TRBD1 (5 bases). Germline CDR1 reads MRHNA; CDR2 reads SNTAGT. The CDR3 is 14 amino acids. V was shortened by 0 bases and J by 6 bases, with 11 bases between the two germline ends. CDR3: CASSDSPGLDGYTF. The CDR3 DNA reads TGTGCCAGCAGTGACTCGCCAGGGCTCGATGGCTACACCTTC.

This chain connects TRBV4-1 to TRBJ1-4; 10 positions agree with TRBD1. This CDR3 spans 16 amino acids. In germline, CDR1 is MGHRA, CDR2 YSYEKL. V dropped 0 bases and J dropped 8; count of bases not matched to a gene: 6. CDR3 coding DNA: TGCGCCAGCAGCCAAGATGGGACAGGGGTGCTAGAAAAACTGTTTTTT. Its translation: CASSQDGTGVLEKLFF.

This clonotype was detected ten times or more. V is TRBV28 and J is TRBJ1-2; D unresolved. Trimming took off 3 bases at V and 2 bases at J, with 10 bases between the two ends. This CDR3 is 14 amino acids long. Germline lookup yields CDR1 MDHEN and CDR2 SYDVKM. As DNA, the CDR3 is TGTGCCAGCAGTTTCATTGAAGTCAACTATGGCTACACCTTC. Residues: CASSFIEVNYGYTF.

In this sample, this clonotype turned up a few times. V and J are TRBV6-2 or TRBV6-3 and TRBJ2-1; a weak D match, TRBD2 (5 bases). The CDR3 contains 15 residues. Germline CDR1 reads MNHEY; CDR2 reads SVGEGT. Trimming shortened V by 3 bases and J by 8 bases, and 17 bases separated the two germline ends. The CDR3 loop reads CASSYERGPSDEQFF. CDR3 coding DNA: TGTGCCAGCAGTTATGAGAGAGGGCCTTCGGATGAGCAGTTCTTC.

The sample holds a few counts of this clonotype. CDR3 amino acids: CAWKHRDRGRGYGYTF. The CDR3 DNA is TGTGCCTGGAAGCACCGGGACAGGGGGCGCGGATATGGCTACACCTTC. This chain uses TRBV30 with TRBJ1-2; TRBD1 matches 12 bases. V trimming: 4 bases; J trimming: 5 bases; junction bases outside the gene matches: 11. CDR3 length: 16 residues. Germline values: CDR1 GTSNPN, CDR2 SVGIG (reference sequence).

This clonotype was found many times. The chain links TRBV12-3 or TRBV12-4 to TRBJ2-7, with D possibly matching TRBD1 (5 bases). The CDR3 length is 16 residues. V was trimmed by 1 base and J by 0 bases, leaving 13 bases between them. Here the CDR3 reads CASSLDPRVSSYEQYF. CDR3 in DNA: TGTGCCAGCAGTTTAGATCCCAGGGTAAGCTCCTACGAGCAGTACTTC.

Many counts were recorded for this clonotype. The J gene is TRBJ2-1, the V gene TRBV20-1, with 8 bases fitting TRBD2. The germline gives CDR1 DFQATT, CDR2 SNEGSKA (reference sequence). This CDR3 is built from 15 residues. Trimming removed 0 bases from V and 7 bases from J; junction bases left unmatched: 8. The CDR3 loop is CSARDFGSGINEQFF. In nucleotides, the CDR3 is TGCAGTGCTAGAGATTTTGGTAGCGGGATAAATGAGCAGTTCTTC.

This clonotype was seen ten or more times. The rearrangement joins TRBV10-2 to TRBJ2-7; 9 nucleotides match TRBD1. This CDR3 has 15 amino acids. V shed 3 bases and J 3 bases; nucleotides not matched to a gene: 6. The germline CDR1 and CDR2 sequences are WSHSY and SAAADI. CDR3 residues: CASSEGTGRLYEQYF. CDR3 coding DNA: TGCGCCAGCAGTGAAGGGACAGGGCGACTCTACGAGCAGTACTTC.

The table lists this clonotype with many counts. The chain couples TRBV20-1 to TRBJ2-7; the match to TRBD2 covers 7 bases. The CDR3 is made up of 16 amino acids. V was clipped by 0 bases and J by 9 bases; unmatched bases: 17. Germline lookup yields CDR1 DFQATT and CDR2 SNEGSKA (reference sequence). CDR3 DNA sequence: TGCAGTGCTAGAGATTCTCGAGGGGCGGGAGAATTGGGGCAGTACTTC. It translates to CSARDSRGAGELGQYF.

This clonotype occurred a few times. The rearrangement links TRBV30 to TRBJ1-1; D remains ambiguous. The CDR3 length is 13 residues. Deletions cut 6 bases from V and 3 bases from J, with 14 bases between. The germline V gene encodes CDR1 GTSNPN and CDR2 SVGIG (reference sequence). CDR3 amino acids: CACDGRADTEAFF. As DNA, the CDR3 is TGTGCCTGCGATGGACGGGCGGACACTGAAGCTTTCTTT. The full variable domain, completed using reference TRBV30 and TRBJ1-1, is SQTIHQWPATLVQPVGSPLSLECTVEGTSNPNLYWYRQAAGRGLQLLFYSVGIGQISSEVPQNLSASRPQDRQFILSSKKLLLSDSGFYLCACDGRADTEAFFGQGTRLTVV.

This clonotype was recorded many times. V and J are TRBV7-3 and TRBJ2-2; 10 bases map to TRBD2. V was clipped by 1 base and J by 2 bases; unmatched bases: 4. The CDR3 is 17 residues long. The germline V gene encodes CDR1 SGHTA and CDR2 FQGTGA. The CDR3 nucleotides read TGTGCCAGCAGCTTAAGGGCTAGCGGGAGTAACACCGGGGAGCTGTTTTTT. Translation: CASSLRASGSNTGELFF.